This T cell receptor (beta chain) was captured by sequencing in a study of CD8 T cells in ankylosing spondylitis. A note on this clonotype: Its cognate antigen is unknown.

For TCR beta, libraries came from quantitative 5'-RACE with molecular barcodes. TCRdb re-analysed the 5' RACE reads in MiXCR, keeping a single row per CDR3 protein. Of a few hundred thousand distinct CDR3 sequences in the sample, about 13% are singletons; the top ten hold almost 7%. The germline V gene has CDR1 SGDLS and CDR2 YYNGEE. The V segment lost 2 bases and the J segment 4 bases; nucleotides outside the gene matches: 3. The CDR3 has 14 amino acids. General study results and limits: Matched ankylosing spondylitis synovial fluid reportedly showed significant enrichment of disease-linked clones. CD8+ by phenotype, disease-linked clones were relatively rare in peripheral blood. The study identified a TCR beta motif of several highly homologous variants that appeared characteristic of ankylosing spondylitis blood.

This chain connects TRBV9 to TRBJ1-3; TRBD1 matches 7 bases. This TCR came from a male donor with ankylosing spondylitis. Specimen: blood, either unsorted or a sorted T cell fraction (not recorded which). CDR3 sequence (DNA): TGTGCCAGCAGCGTTGACAGGGAGGGAAACACCATATATTTT. This gives the protein CASSVDREGNTIYF. Full variable domain (rest looked up from reference TRBV9 and TRBJ1-3): DSGVTQTPKHLITATGQRVTLRCSPRSGDLSVYWYQQSLDQGLQFLIQYYNGEERAKGNILERFSAQQFPDLHSELNLSSLELGDSALYFCASSVDREGNTIYFGEGSWLTVV.